This passage covers 18 T cell receptor beta chains from one sample sequenced in a study of cytomegalovirus exposure and HLA in healthy donors. The PCR employed 60 Vbeta primers together with 13 Jbeta primers. The data were produced by immunoSEQ multiplex PCR, yet TCRdb's version contains in-frame clones alone and is incomplete. The data hold some 50,000 clones, with less than 75% observed a single time. Sequencing was performed on PBMCs. The receptor set was obtained from a woman between 50 and 59 years old in good health and CMV-seropositive.

V usage is TRBV28 and J usage is TRBJ2-7; 13 bases fit TRBD2. Germline V gene lookup returns CDR1 MDHEN and CDR2 SYDVKM. CDR3 length: 18 residues. V shed 6 bases, J shed 3 bases, and the junction held 14 bases outside the gene matches. The CDR3 coding sequence is TGTGCCAGCAGACCCGCGGTAAGGACTAGCGGGAGAATCTACGAGCAGTACTTC. This gives the protein CASRPAVRTSGRIYEQYF.

V gene TRBV28 combines with J gene TRBJ2-7; TRBD2 matches at 11 bases. The CDR3 covers 15 residues. Germline V lookup: CDR1 MDHEN, CDR2 SYDVKM. V was pared by 3 bases and J by 3 bases, with 4 bases of the junction left unmatched. The CDR3 DNA sequence: TGTGCCAGCAGTTTCTTCACTAGCGGGAGCTACGAGCAGTACTTC. Amino acids: CASSFFTSGSYEQYF.

V gene TRBV14 combines with J gene TRBJ1-1; 8 nucleotides agree with TRBD1. V lost 6 bases and J lost 6; bases outside the gene matches: 12. CDR1 and CDR2 from the germline V gene are SGHDN and FVKESK. The CDR3 covers 15 residues. CDR3 amino acids: CASRPGGGYNPEAFF. In nucleotides, the CDR3 is TGTGCCAGCAGACCAGGGGGCGGCTATAATCCTGAAGCTTTCTTT. Full variable domain (remainder filled in from reference TRBV14 and TRBJ1-1): EAGVTQFPSHSVIEKGQTVTLRCDPISGHDNLYWYRRVMGKEIKFLLHFVKESKQDESGMPNNRFLAERTGGTYSTLKVQPAELEDSGVYFCASRPGGGYNPEAFFGQGTRLTVV.

CDR3 loop: CANQGGDQPQHF. The CDR3 bases are TGTGCCAACCAGGGGGGTGATCAGCCCCAGCATTTT. The V gene is TRBV28, the J gene TRBJ1-5, with 7 bases matching TRBD1. V lost 10 bases to trimming and J lost 5 bases; unmatched junction nucleotides: 5. This CDR3 is built from 12 residues. CDR1 MDHEN and CDR2 SYDVKM come from the germline V gene.

This clone is a singleton in its sample. The chain couples TRBV5-6 to TRBJ2-5, with D possibly being TRBD1 (5 bases). This CDR3 region has 12 residues. Germline V CDR1 and CDR2: SGHDT, YYEEEE. V lost 4 bases, J lost 3 bases, and 7 bases lay in between. CDR3 bases: TGTGCCAGCAGCGGCAGGGAAGAGACCCAGTACTTC. This codes for CASSGREETQYF.

The chain couples TRBV4-3 to TRBJ1-2; 7 bases are a match to TRBD1. This CDR3 has 15 residues. The V and J ends lost 1 base and 4 bases, in that order; junction bases with no gene match: 6. Germline V CDR1 and CDR2: LGHNA, YSLEER. The CDR3 DNA reads as TGCGCCAGCAGCCAAGGCCGAGCAGGGGGCTATGGCTACACCTTC. Protein product: CASSQGRAGGYGYTF.

The chain uses TRBV18 and TRBJ2-3; D is ambiguous. The CDR3 has 12 amino acids. CDR1 KGHSH and CDR2 LQKENI come from the germline V gene. Trimming stripped 5 bases from V and 2 bases from J, with 5 bases between. CDR3: CASSSYTDTQYF. The CDR3 region has the DNA TGTGCCAGCTCATCGTACACAGATACGCAGTATTTT.

The CDR3 is CASSAAGLSSYEQYF. CDR3 coding DNA: TGTGCCAGCAGTGCAGCGGGCCTAAGCTCCTACGAGCAGTACTTC. J is TRBJ2-7 and V is TRBV28; a possible D gene is TRBD2 (6 bases). The germline CDR1 and CDR2 sequences are MDHEN and SYDVKM. The CDR3 spans 15 residues. Trimming shortened V by 5 bases and J by 0 bases, and 14 bases separated the two germline ends. The full variable domain, rest sourced from reference TRBV28 and TRBJ2-7, is DVKVTQSSRYLVKRTGEKVFLECVQDMDHENMFWYRQDPGLGLRLIYFSYDVKMKEKGDIPEGYSVSREKKERFSLILESASTNQTSMYLCASSAAGLSSYEQYFGPGTRLTVT.

The chain couples TRBV28 to TRBJ1-5, with 7 bases that match TRBD1. The CDR3 has 12 residues. Germline CDR1 is MDHEN and CDR2 is SYDVKM. V was pared by 5 bases and J by 10 bases, with 5 bases of the junction left unmatched. The CDR3 DNA reads as TGTGCCAGCAGTAGTCCAGGGGGTCCCCAGCATTTT. Translating gives CASSSPGGPQHF.

The chain recombines TRBV30 with TRBJ2-3, with TRBD2 identical over 8 bases. Germline trimming cut 1 base from V and 1 base from J; bases unmatched to any gene: 1. Germline assignment: CDR1 GTSNPN and CDR2 SVGIG (reference sequence). This CDR3 contains 14 residues. CDR3 amino acids: CAWSELAGTDTQYF. The CDR3 coding sequence is TGTGCCTGGAGTGAACTAGCGGGCACAGATACGCAGTATTTT.

The chain joins TRBV6-1 to TRBJ2-2; possible D gene TRBD1, 5 bases. The CDR3 loop spans 15 amino acids. V lost 10 bases, J lost 2 bases, and 17 bases lay in between. From germline, CDR1 is MNHNS and CDR2 SASEGT. The CDR3 DNA reads TGTGCCACCCGCCCAGCAGGGCCCAACACCGGGGAGCTGTTTTTT. Translated: CATRPAGPNTGELFF.

J is TRBJ1-6 and V is TRBV7-6; D unresolved. The CDR3 covers 14 residues. V dropped 5 bases and J dropped 10 bases, with 15 bases sitting between them. Germline CDR1 and CDR2: SGHVS and FNYEAQ. CDR3 nucleotide sequence: TGTGCCAGCAGCCCATCTGGGTGGGAGTCACCCCTCCACTTT. Protein product: CASSPSGWESPLHF.

This clone has only one observation. V is TRBV4-2 and J is TRBJ1-3; D unresolved. This CDR3 spans 17 amino acids. CDR1 LGHNA and CDR2 YNFKEQ come from the germline V gene. The V and J ends lost 1 base and 4 bases respectively, with 17 bases between them. CDR3 sequence reads: CASSQGSAAVGGNTIYF. In nucleotides, the CDR3 is TGTGCCAGCAGCCAAGGGTCGGCGGCTGTAGGAGGAAACACCATATATTTT.

The J gene is TRBJ2-3, the V gene TRBV29-1; D gene ambiguous. CDR3 length equals 13 residues. Germline V gene sequence: CDR1 SQVTM, CDR2 ANQGSEA. The germline V and J ends were trimmed by 3 bases and 0 bases, with 7 bases remaining between them. The CDR3: CSVDSSSTDTQYF. In DNA form, the CDR3 reads TGCAGCGTTGATAGCAGCAGCACAGATACGCAGTATTTT.

The rearrangement uses TRBV7-8 and TRBJ2-3, with TRBD2 matching over 11 bases. The CDR3 contains 18 residues. V lost 2 bases and J lost 0; bases outside the gene matches: 7. The germline V gene encodes CDR1 SGHVS and CDR2 FQNEAQ. CDR3 nucleotides: TGTGCCAGCAGCTTACGGCTAGCGGGGGGCCCGAGCACAGATACGCAGTATTTT. Protein sequence: CASSLRLAGGPSTDTQYF.

V usage is TRBV11-2 and J usage is TRBJ2-7; 7 positions match TRBD2. With 4 bases clipped from V and 3 bases from J, the junction kept 3 bases outside the gene matches. Per germline, CDR1 SGHAT and CDR2 FQNNGV. The CDR3 loop spans 13 amino acids. The DNA of the CDR3 is TGTGCCAGCAGCTCAGCGGGGATCTACGAGCAGTACTTC. Translated, it gives CASSSAGIYEQYF.

The chain couples TRBV7-2 to TRBJ2-6; a possible D gene is TRBD2 (6 bases). Trimming left V 0 bases short and J 2 bases short, with 14 bases between. The germline gives CDR1 SGHTA, CDR2 FQGNSA. This CDR3 has 18 amino acids. CDR3 residues: CASSLAEGLVAGANVLTF. The CDR3, as DNA: TGTGCCAGCAGCTTAGCGGAGGGGTTGGTTGCTGGGGCCAACGTCCTGACTTTC.

This clone appeared a single time. This chain joins TRBV7-8 and TRBJ2-1, with 9 bases lining up with TRBD2. The CDR3 is 14 residues long. CDR1 is SGHVS and CDR2 is FQNEAQ in the germline V gene. V lost 8 bases, J lost 4 bases, and 6 bases stayed unmatched. This chain's CDR3 is CASYAGGSYNEQFF. The CDR3 bases are TGTGCCAGCTACGCGGGGGGGAGTTACAATGAGCAGTTCTTC.